The text below deals with one TCR beta chain. As part of library construction, unique molecular identifiers were attached to individual cDNA molecules. TCRdb reanalysed the 5' RACE reads using MiXCR and keeps one entry per CDR3 protein. The table lists about 80,000 distinct CDR3 sequences, 12% of them singletons, with less than 3% in the top ten. The sample belongs to a study of early T cells in non-severe SARS-CoV-2 infection. Across the study: Sequencing targeted bulk RNA from unsorted whole blood, leaving chains unpaired.

The ends lost 3 bases at V and 4 bases at J; junction bases unmatched: 9. The length of the CDR3 is 15 residues. CDR1 is DFQATT, CDR2 SNEGSKA, per germline (reference sequence). The TCR comes from an adult who was a healthcare worker with PCR-confirmed SARS-CoV-2 infection or an uninfected control (not recorded which). The chain combines TRBV20-1 with TRBJ2-1; 7 bases are a match to TRBD2. Specimen: whole blood. CDR3 region: CSASFASGSYNEQFF. Written as DNA, the CDR3 is TGCAGTGCTAGTTTCGCTAGCGGATCTTACAATGAGCAGTTCTTC.